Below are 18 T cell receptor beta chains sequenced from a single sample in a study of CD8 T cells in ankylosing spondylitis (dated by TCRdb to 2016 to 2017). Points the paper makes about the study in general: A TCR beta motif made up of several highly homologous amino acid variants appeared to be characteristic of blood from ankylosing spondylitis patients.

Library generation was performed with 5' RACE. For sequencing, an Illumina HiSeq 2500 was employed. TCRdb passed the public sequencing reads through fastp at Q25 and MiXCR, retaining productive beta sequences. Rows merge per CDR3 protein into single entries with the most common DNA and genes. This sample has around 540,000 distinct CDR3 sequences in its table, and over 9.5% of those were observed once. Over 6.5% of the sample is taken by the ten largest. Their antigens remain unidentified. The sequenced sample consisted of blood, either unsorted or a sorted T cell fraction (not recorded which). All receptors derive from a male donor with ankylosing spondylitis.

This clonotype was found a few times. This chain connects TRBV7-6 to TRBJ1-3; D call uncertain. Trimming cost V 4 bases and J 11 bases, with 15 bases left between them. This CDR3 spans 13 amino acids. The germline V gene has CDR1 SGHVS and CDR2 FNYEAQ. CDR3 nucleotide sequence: TGTGCCAGCAGCTCCCCCGAGAAGGCAGCCATATATTTT. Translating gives CASSSPEKAAIYF.

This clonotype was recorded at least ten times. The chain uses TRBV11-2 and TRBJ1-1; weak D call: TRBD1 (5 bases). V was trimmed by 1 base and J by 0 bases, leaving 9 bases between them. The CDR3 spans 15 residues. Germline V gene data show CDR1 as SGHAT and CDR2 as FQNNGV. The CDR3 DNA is TGTGCCAGCAGCTTAGCGTGGGGGGTGAACACTGAAGCTTTCTTT. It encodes CASSLAWGVNTEAFF.

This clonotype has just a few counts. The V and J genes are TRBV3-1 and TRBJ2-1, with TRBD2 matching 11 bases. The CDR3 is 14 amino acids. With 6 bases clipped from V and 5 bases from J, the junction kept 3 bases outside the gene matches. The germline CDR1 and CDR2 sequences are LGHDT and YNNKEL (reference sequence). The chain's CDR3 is CASRSGLADNEQFF. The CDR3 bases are TGTGCCAGCAGATCGGGACTAGCGGACAATGAGCAGTTCTTC.

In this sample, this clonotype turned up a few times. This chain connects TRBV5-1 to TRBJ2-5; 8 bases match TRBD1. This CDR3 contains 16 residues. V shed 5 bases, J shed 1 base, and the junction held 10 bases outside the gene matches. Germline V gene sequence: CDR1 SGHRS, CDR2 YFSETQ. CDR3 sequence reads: CASSYGQGLGQETQYF. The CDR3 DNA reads TGCGCCAGCAGTTACGGACAGGGCCTTGGCCAAGAGACCCAGTACTTC.

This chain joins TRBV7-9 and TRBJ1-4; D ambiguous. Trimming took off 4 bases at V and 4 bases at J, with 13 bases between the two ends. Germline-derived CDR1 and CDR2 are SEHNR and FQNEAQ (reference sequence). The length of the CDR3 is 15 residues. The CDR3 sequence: CASSSPTASNEKLFF. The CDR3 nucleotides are TGTGCCAGCAGCTCTCCTACGGCGAGTAATGAAAAACTGTTTTTT.

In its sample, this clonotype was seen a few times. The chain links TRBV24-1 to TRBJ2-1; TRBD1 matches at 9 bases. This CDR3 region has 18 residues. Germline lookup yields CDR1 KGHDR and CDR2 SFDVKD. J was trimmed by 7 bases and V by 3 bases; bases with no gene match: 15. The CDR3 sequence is CATSDRGLNRGRRNEQFF. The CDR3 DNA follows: TGTGCCACCAGTGATCGGGGGCTTAACAGGGGGCGCCGGAATGAGCAGTTCTTC.

CDR3 amino acids: CATAAGQGRTGELFF. DNA for the CDR3: TGTGCCACCGCCGCGGGACAGGGGAGGACCGGGGAGCTGTTTTTT. V usage is TRBV24-1 and J usage is TRBJ2-2; 10 bases map to TRBD1. V trimming: 9 bases; J trimming: 5 bases; junction bases outside the gene matches: 8. This CDR3 comprises 15 residues. Germline V gene data show CDR1 as KGHDR and CDR2 as SFDVKD.

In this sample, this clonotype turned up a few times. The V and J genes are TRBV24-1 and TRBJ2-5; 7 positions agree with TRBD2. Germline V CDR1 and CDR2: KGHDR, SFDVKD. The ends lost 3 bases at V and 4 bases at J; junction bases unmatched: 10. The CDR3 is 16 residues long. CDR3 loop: CATSDPQASGRETQYF. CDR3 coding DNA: TGTGCCACCAGTGATCCTCAGGCTAGCGGCCGAGAGACCCAGTACTTC.

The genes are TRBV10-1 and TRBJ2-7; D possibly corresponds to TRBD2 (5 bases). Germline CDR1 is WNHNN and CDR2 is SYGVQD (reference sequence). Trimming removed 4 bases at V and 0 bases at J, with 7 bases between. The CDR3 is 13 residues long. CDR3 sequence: CASSVGSSYEQYF. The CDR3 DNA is TGCGCCAGCAGTGTTGGGAGCTCCTACGAGCAGTACTTC.

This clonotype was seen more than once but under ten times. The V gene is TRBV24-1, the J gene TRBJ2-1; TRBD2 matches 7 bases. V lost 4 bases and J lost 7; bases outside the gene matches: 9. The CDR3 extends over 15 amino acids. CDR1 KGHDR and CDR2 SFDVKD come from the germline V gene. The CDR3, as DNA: TGTGCCACCAGTGAACCAGCGGGACCCGGAAATGAGCAGTTCTTC. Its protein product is CATSEPAGPGNEQFF.

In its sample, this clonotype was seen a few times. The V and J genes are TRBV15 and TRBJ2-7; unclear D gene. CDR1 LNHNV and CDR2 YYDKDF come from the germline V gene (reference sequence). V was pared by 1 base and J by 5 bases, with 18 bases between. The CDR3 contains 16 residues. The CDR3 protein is CATSRALSSTLHEQYF. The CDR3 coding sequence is TGTGCCACCAGCAGAGCCCTTTCTAGTACCCTTCACGAGCAGTACTTC. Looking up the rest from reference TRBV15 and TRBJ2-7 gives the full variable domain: DAMVIQNPRYQVTQFGKPVTLSCSQTLNHNVMYWYQQKSSQAPKLLFHYYDKDFNNEADTPDNFQSRRPNTSFCFLDIRSPGLGDTAMYLCATSRALSSTLHEQYFGPGTRLTVT.

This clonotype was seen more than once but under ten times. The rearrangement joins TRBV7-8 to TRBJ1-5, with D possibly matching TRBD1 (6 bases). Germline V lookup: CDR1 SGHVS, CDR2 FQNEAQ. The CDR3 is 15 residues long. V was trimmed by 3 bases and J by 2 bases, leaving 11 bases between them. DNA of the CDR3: TGTGCCAGCAGCTTGTCAGGGGAAGGCAATCAGCCCCAGCATTTT. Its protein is CASSLSGEGNQPQHF.

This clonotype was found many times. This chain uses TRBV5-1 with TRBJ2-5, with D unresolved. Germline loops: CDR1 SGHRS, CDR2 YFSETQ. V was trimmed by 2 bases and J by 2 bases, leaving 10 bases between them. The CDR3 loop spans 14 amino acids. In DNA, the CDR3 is TGCGCCAGCAGCTTCCAGTCCACACAAGAGACCCAGTACTTC. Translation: CASSFQSTQETQYF. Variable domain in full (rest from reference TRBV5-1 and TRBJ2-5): KAGVTQTPRYLIKTRGQQVTLSCSPISGHRSVSWYQQTPGQGLQFLFEYFSETQRNKGNFPGRFSGRQFSNSRSEMNVSTLELGDSALYLCASSFQSTQETQYFGPGTRLLVL.

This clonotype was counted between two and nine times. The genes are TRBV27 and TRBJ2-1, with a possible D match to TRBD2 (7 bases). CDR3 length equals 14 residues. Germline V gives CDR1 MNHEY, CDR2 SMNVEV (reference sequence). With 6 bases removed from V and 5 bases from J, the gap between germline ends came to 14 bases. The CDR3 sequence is CASRQQGGDNEQFF. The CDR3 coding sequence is TGTGCCAGCAGGCAACAGGGAGGGGACAATGAGCAGTTCTTC.

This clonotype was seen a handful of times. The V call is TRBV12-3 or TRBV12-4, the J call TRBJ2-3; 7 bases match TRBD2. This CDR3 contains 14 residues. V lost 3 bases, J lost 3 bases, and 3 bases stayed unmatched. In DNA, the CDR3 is TGTGCCAGCAGTTTGATCGGGGGGACAGATACGCAGTATTTT. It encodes CASSLIGGTDTQYF.

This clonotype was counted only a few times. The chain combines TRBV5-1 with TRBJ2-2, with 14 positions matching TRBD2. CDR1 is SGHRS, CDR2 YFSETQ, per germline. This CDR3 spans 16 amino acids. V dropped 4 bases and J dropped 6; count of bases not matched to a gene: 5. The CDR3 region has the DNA TGCGCCAGCAGCGAGACTAGCGGGAGGGTCGCCGGGGAGCTGTTTTTT. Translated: CASSETSGRVAGELFF.

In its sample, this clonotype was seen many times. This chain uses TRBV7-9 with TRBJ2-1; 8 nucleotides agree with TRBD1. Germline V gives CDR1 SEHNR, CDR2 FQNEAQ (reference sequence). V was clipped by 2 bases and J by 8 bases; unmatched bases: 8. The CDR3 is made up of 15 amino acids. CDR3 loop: CASSLRGQGNHEQFF. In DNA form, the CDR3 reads TGTGCCAGCAGCTTAAGAGGACAGGGTAACCATGAGCAGTTCTTC.

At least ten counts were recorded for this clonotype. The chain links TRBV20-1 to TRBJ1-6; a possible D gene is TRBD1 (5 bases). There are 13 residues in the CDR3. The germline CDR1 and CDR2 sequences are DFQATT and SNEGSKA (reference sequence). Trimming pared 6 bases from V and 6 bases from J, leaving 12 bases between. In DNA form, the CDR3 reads TGCAGTGCCGCCGGGACCTTTAATTCACCCCTCCACTTT. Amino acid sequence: CSAAGTFNSPLHF.